Listed below are T cell receptor beta chains from one sample, sequenced in a study of response to subunit inactivated influenza vaccine. TCRdb re-called the RT-PCR reads with MiXCR, one entry per CDR3 protein. The sample contains some 640,000 distinct CDR3 sequences, approximately 15% of which appear only once. The sample in question was PBMCs from blood, obtained around two weeks before vaccination. The receptors stem from a man aged 50-59 years who received an inactivated influenza vaccine. The conserved cysteine and the conserved F or W are not part of the CDR3 here.

TRBV20-1 | SASSGLAGGPKRNEQF
TRBV12-3/TRBV12-4 | ASSRGGSNQPQH
TRBV2 | ASRAPEGGTEAF
TRBV4-1 | ASSQDPLRQGGQPQH
TRBV20-1 | SARGASSYNEQF
TRBV7-8 | ASSLGVAAAPNTEAF
TRBV20-1 | SARDHGRVPYEQY
TRBV12-3/TRBV12-4 | ASSLSPSGGKNEQF
TRBV28 | ASSYLTGGRGVYEQY
TRBV20-1 | SAGGPPMYEQF
TRBV24-1 | ATSDATSGKYNEQF
TRBV5-6 | ASSDGSGETQY
TRBV4-3 | ASSQDALGYSVYEQY
TRBV20-1 | SASSQLIYNEQF
TRBV20-1 | SAPRQGAVTGELF
TRBV10-3 | AISEDRPSNEQF
TRBV6-1 | ASIPIAGTYNEQF
TRBV4-3 | ASSQDIVCVGEQY
TRBV20-1 | SARAWVSEQF
TRBV12-3/TRBV12-4 | ASQLAQGARAF
TRBV20-1 | SASVDRGLSNEQF
TRBV3-1 | ASSHHTTTGKNTEAF
TRBV28 | ASRANEQF
TRBV28 | ASGETYNEQF
TRBV5-1 | ASSLEGSGSVNNEQF
TRBV7-2 | ASSLSSAGVGTEAF
TRBV11-1 | ASSLTRGFSSGANVLT
TRBV11-2 | ASSNSGTSYNEQF
TRBV6-1 | ASKGRGPADTQY
TRBV30 | AWKVENENEKLF